This T cell receptor (beta chain) was sequenced for a study of T cell responses to AZD1222 COVID-19 vaccine. In the case of this clone: Its antigen is not identified.

Trimming stripped 0 bases from V and 6 bases from J, with 13 bases between. The germline V gene encodes CDR1 SGDLS and CDR2 YYNGEE. The CDR3 is made up of 15 amino acids. Only in-frame clones appear in the TCRdb table, and some are missing; sequencing was by immunoSEQ multiplex PCR. Of approximately 160,000 clones in the sample, roughly nine tenths were seen once. The study, taken as a whole, reports: Researchers took repertoire samples only after the peak T cell response had come. Two AZD1222 administrations were followed by greater Spike-specific TCR breadth and depth. Close to half of spike-specific TCRs reportedly recognize unmutated variant regions.

The sequencing used peripheral blood, collected on day 0 of AZD1222 vaccination. The receptor comes from an adult in good health. The rearrangement uses TRBV9 and TRBJ2-1, with D perhaps TRBD2 (5 bases). DNA for the CDR3: TGTGCCAGCAGCGTAGACGGGAAAAAGTCCAATGAGCAGTTCTTC. Translating it yields CASSVDGKKSNEQFF.